These T cell receptor beta chains were read from a single sample in a study of blood T cell repertoires in COVID-19. This table comes from immunoSEQ multiplex PCR, and its TCRdb copy is limited to in-frame clones, with some not included. The sample consists of 29,000 or so clones, 92% of them appearing once. The sequencing input was peripheral blood. The receptor source for this set is a man aged 50 or older with active COVID-19. The CDR3 runs from the conserved cysteine through the conserved F or W. Each record gives: J gene, CDR3 length, V gene, CDR3 protein.

TRBJ1-1 12 TRBV28 CASSLRQPEAFF
TRBJ2-2 15 TRBV2 CASSDRLAGAGELFF
TRBJ2-7 16 TRBV19 CASSSSSGGPYYEQYF
TRBJ1-5 15 TRBV2 CASSDTGTINQPQHF
TRBJ2-2 13 TRBV28 CASSLLLTGELFF
TRBJ2-1 16 TRBV7-6 CASSSTKVHSYNEQFF
TRBJ2-1 14 TRBV5-4 CASSFREGRDEQFF
TRBJ2-5 13 TRBV7-9 CASSFVGQETQYF
TRBJ2-7 15 TRBV28 CASNTLVEGIYEQYF
TRBJ2-1 14 TRBV2 CASRPGTDYNEQFF
TRBJ1-2 17 TRBV6-1 CASSEALGHIGPYGYTF
TRBJ1-4 14 TRBV30 CAWVSDRVPEKLFF
TRBJ2-1 15 TRBV5-4 CASSLLIGTTNEQFF
TRBJ2-3 15 TRBV7-9 CASSSLAGVFSTQYF
TRBJ2-1 15 TRBV27 CASSLFEGGKNEQFF
TRBJ2-2 13 TRBV9 CASSVAGTGELFF
TRBJ2-7 15 TRBV2 CASSDETTAVDEQYF
TRBJ2-7 13 TRBV5-1 CASGRTGAPEQYF
TRBJ2-5 15 TRBV7-9 CASSLELAAQETQYF
TRBJ1-3 11 TRBV5-8 CASTVTGPIYF
TRBJ1-1 13 TRBV9 CASRGQGSTEAFF
TRBJ2-7 11 TRBV30 CAWSVRSEQYF
TRBJ2-1 15 TRBV3-1/TRBV3-2 CASSWQSGRGNEQFF
TRBJ2-7 16 TRBV19 CASSIAYRAGGYEQYF
TRBJ2-7 14 TRBV3-1/TRBV3-2 CASSPGRGLYEQYF
TRBJ2-7 13 TRBV11-2 CASSFDTTYEQYF
TRBJ2-2 11 TRBV27 CASRFAGELFF